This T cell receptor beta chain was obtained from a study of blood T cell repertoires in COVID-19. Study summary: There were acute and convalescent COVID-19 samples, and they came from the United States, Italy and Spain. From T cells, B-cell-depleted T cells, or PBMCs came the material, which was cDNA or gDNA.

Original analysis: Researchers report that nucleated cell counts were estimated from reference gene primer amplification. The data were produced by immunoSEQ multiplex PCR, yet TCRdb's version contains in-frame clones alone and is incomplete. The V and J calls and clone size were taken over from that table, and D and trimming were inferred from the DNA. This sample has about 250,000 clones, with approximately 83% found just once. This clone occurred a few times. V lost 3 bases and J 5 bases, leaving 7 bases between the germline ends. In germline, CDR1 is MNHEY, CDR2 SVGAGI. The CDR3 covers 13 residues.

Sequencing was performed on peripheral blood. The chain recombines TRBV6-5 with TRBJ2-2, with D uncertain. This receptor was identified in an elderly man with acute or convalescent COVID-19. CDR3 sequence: CASSYIRTGELFF. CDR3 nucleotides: TGTGCCAGCAGTTATATACGGACCGGGGAGCTGTTTTTT.